The 15 T cell receptor beta chains presented below share a single source sample, sequenced in a study of T cell changes during pregnancy in multiple sclerosis. The repertoire was sequenced with immunoSEQ multiplex PCR; TCRdb's copy has only in-frame clones and lacks some. The sample has 98,000 or so clones, around 93% seen once. The specimen was peripheral blood, collected after pregnancy. The receptors were gathered from a female donor with multiple sclerosis, enrolled in a pregnancy study.

This sequence joins TRBV5-5 and TRBJ2-7, with a weak D call TRBD1 (6 bases). This CDR3 is 12 amino acids long. The germline V gene encodes CDR1 SGHKS and CDR2 YYEKEE (reference sequence). The V end was cut by 4 bases, the J end by 5 bases, with 10 bases between. The CDR3 loop is CASSQDSHEQYF. The DNA of the CDR3 is TGTGCCAGCAGCCAGGACAGTCACGAGCAGTACTTC.

This chain joins TRBV7-9 and TRBJ2-1; weak D call: TRBD1 (5 bases). V was trimmed by 5 bases and J by 2 bases, leaving 16 bases between them. The CDR3 is 16 amino acids. Germline CDR1 and CDR2: SEHNR and FQNEAQ (reference sequence). The CDR3 sequence is CASSPWAGKTYNEQFF. In DNA form, the CDR3 reads TGTGCCAGCAGCCCGTGGGCAGGGAAGACCTACAATGAGCAGTTCTTC.

The gene calls are TRBV28 and TRBJ2-7; D might be TRBD1 (7 bases). The ends were cut back, 5 bases at V and 6 bases at J, with 20 bases in the middle. Germline lookup yields CDR1 MDHEN and CDR2 SYDVKM. The CDR3 sequence is 15 residues long. The CDR3 loop reads CASSTRRQGGGEQYF. The CDR3 region has the DNA TGTGCCAGCAGTACCCGTAGACAGGGAGGAGGCGAGCAGTACTTC.

This sequence joins TRBV5-8 and TRBJ2-3, with TRBD1 as a possible D gene (6 bases). Between the trimmed V and J ends, which lost 1 base and 2 bases, there was a span of 11 bases. The CDR3 length is 15 residues. Germline assignment: CDR1 SGHTS and CDR2 YDEGEE. For the CDR3, the DNA is TGTGCCAGCAGCTTGACAGGGATGGACACAGATACGCAGTATTTT. Amino acid sequence: CASSLTGMDTDTQYF.

This rearrangement joins TRBV28 to TRBJ2-7; D is unresolved. The length of the CDR3 is 17 residues. CDR1 and CDR2 from the germline V gene are MDHEN and SYDVKM. The V and J ends lost 1 base and 3 bases respectively, with 19 bases between them. CDR3 loop: CASSLSPLDLGNYEQYF. The CDR3 DNA is TGTGCCAGCAGTTTATCCCCTCTAGACCTCGGAAACTACGAGCAGTACTTC.

V usage is TRBV6-1 and J usage is TRBJ1-1; 7 bases are a match to TRBD1. CDR1 is MNHNS, CDR2 SASEGT, per germline. V lost 5 bases to trimming and J lost 1 base; unmatched junction nucleotides: 7. This CDR3 is 15 amino acids long. The CDR3: CASSRQGGKNTEAFF. The CDR3 DNA reads TGTGCCAGCAGTCGCCAGGGGGGTAAGAACACTGAAGCTTTCTTT.

The chain carries TRBV28 and TRBJ1-2; a weak D match, TRBD1 (5 bases). The V end was cut by 1 base, the J end by 0 bases, with 9 bases between. Germline CDR1 reads MDHEN; CDR2 reads SYDVKM. This CDR3 has 15 residues. Here the CDR3 reads CASSLSAGANYGYTF. The CDR3 DNA is TGTGCCAGCAGTTTATCGGCGGGGGCTAACTATGGCTACACCTTC.

This chain uses TRBV6-4 with TRBJ2-7; 14 nucleotides match TRBD2. Looked up from germline, CDR1 is MRHNA and CDR2 is SNTAGT. V was clipped by 6 bases and J by 7 bases; unmatched bases: 8. This CDR3 is built from 15 residues. The chain's CDR3 is CASSITGLAGEEQYF. CDR3 sequence (DNA): TGTGCCAGCAGCATAACGGGACTAGCGGGAGAGGAGCAGTACTTC.

This chain uses TRBV23-1 with TRBJ1-3; 7 bases fit TRBD1. TRBV23-1 is placed among ORFs of uncertain function. J was trimmed by 0 bases and V by 3 bases; bases with no gene match: 11. This CDR3 has 18 residues. CDR3 DNA: TGCGCCAGCAGTCATCCGGGACAGATAAACCCCTCTGGAAACACCATATATTTT. Its protein product is CASSHPGQINPSGNTIYF.

V gene TRBV5-4 combines with J gene TRBJ2-7; D not resolved. The CDR3 contains 11 residues. CDR1 SGHNT and CDR2 YYREEE come from the germline V gene (reference sequence). V lost 4 bases, J lost 5 bases, and 7 bases lay in between. The DNA for the CDR3 is TGTGCCAGCAGCACATCCCACGAGCAGTACTTC. It yields the protein CASSTSHEQYF.

The rearrangement links TRBV11-2 to TRBJ1-2; weak D call: TRBD1 (6 bases). The CDR3 extends over 14 amino acids. The germline V and J ends were trimmed by 5 bases and 7 bases, with 17 bases remaining between them. Germline-derived CDR1 and CDR2 are SGHAT and FQNNGV. CDR3 region: CASSQITGFGGYTF. The CDR3, as DNA: TGTGCCAGCAGCCAGATAACAGGGTTCGGTGGCTACACCTTC.

The rearrangement uses TRBV19 and TRBJ2-7; D might be TRBD2 (5 bases). V was pared by 5 bases and J by 7 bases, with 15 bases between. The CDR3 spans 13 residues. Germline V gene data show CDR1 as LNHDA and CDR2 as SQIVND (reference sequence). CDR3 sequence reads: CASSHGRENEQYF. The CDR3 DNA reads TGTGCCAGTAGTCATGGACGGGAAAATGAGCAGTACTTC.

The chain uses TRBV5-1 and TRBJ2-1; 7 nucleotides match TRBD1. With 5 bases clipped from V and 4 bases from J, the junction kept 6 bases outside the gene matches. The CDR3 consists of 14 residues. Germline V gives CDR1 SGHRS, CDR2 YFSETQ. CDR3 residues: CASSNGQDYNEQFF. The CDR3 DNA follows: TGCGCCAGCAGTAACGGACAGGATTACAATGAGCAGTTCTTC.

The chain combines TRBV27 with TRBJ2-1, with D tentatively TRBD2 (5 bases). V lost 6 bases and J lost 9, with 15 bases in between. The germline V gene has CDR1 MNHEY and CDR2 SMNVEV (reference sequence). There are 13 residues in the CDR3. The CDR3 DNA is TGTGCCAGCAGGGGAATGGGGAGTCGTGAGCAGTTCTTC. Its translation is CASRGMGSREQFF.

This clone was found once. The V gene is TRBV19, the J gene TRBJ1-1, with 10 bases lining up with TRBD1. The CDR3 is made up of 12 amino acids. Trimming at V came to 8 bases and at J to 4 bases, leaving 1 base not matched to a gene. Looked up from germline, CDR1 is LNHDA and CDR2 is SQIVND (reference sequence). The CDR3 here is CASRTGGTEAFF. The CDR3 DNA reads as TGTGCCAGTCGGACAGGGGGCACTGAAGCTTTCTTT. Filled out from reference TRBV19 and TRBJ1-1, the complete variable domain reads DGGITQSPKYLFRKEGQNVTLSCEQNLNHDAMYWYRQDPGQGLRLIYYSQIVNDFQKGDIAEGYSVSREKKESFPLTVTSAQKNPTAFYLCASRTGGTEAFFGQGTRLTVV.